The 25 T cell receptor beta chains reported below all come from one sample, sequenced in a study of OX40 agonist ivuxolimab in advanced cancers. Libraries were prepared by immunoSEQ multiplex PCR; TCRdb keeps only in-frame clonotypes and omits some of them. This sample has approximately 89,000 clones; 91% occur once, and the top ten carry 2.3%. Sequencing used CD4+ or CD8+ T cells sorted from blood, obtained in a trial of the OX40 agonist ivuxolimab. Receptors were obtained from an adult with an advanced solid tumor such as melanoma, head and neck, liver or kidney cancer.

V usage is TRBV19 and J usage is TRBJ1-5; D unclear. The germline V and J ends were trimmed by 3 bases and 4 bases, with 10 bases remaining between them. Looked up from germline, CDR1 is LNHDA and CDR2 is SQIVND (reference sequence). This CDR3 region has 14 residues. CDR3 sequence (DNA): TGTGCCAGTAGTATGGAGGGAGGTAATCAGCCCCAGCATTTT. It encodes CASSMEGGNQPQHF.

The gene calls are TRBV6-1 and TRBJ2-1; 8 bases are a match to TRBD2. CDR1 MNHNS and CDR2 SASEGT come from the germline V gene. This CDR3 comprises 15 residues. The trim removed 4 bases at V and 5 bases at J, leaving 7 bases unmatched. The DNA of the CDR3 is TGTGCCAGCAGTGGTACTAGCGGATGGAACAATGAGCAGTTCTTC. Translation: CASSGTSGWNNEQFF.

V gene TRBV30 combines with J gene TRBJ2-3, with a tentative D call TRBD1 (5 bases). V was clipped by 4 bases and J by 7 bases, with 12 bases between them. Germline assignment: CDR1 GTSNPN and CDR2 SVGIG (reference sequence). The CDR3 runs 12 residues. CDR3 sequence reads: CAWKGAANTQYF. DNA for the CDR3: TGTGCCTGGAAAGGGGCGGCAAATACGCAGTATTTT.

This CDR3 reads CASKGQGAFYEQYF. DNA for the CDR3: TGTGCCAGCAAAGGACAGGGGGCGTTCTACGAGCAGTACTTC. This chain connects TRBV6-5 to TRBJ2-7; 11 nucleotides line up with TRBD1. Germline loops: CDR1 MNHEY, CDR2 SVGAGI. This CDR3 comprises 14 residues. Germline trimming cut 7 bases from V and 3 bases from J; bases unmatched to any gene: 5.

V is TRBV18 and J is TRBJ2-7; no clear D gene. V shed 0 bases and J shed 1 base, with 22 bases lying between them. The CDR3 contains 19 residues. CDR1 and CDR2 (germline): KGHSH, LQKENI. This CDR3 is CASSPPGAASPSWSYEQYF. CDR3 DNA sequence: TGTGCCAGCTCACCACCGGGCGCCGCCTCGCCTAGTTGGTCCTACGAGCAGTACTTC.

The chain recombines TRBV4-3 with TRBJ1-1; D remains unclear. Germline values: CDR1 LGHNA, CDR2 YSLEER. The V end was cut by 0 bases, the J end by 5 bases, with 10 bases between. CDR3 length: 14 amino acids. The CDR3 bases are TGCGCCAGCAGCCAAGAGGGCGGAAATACTGAAGCTTTCTTT. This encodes CASSQEGGNTEAFF.

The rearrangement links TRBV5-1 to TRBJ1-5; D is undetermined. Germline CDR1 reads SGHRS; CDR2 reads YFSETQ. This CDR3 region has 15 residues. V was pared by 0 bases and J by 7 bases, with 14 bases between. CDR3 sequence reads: CASSLEPRGEQPQHF. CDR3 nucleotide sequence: TGCGCCAGCAGCTTGGAACCCCGAGGAGAGCAGCCCCAGCATTTT. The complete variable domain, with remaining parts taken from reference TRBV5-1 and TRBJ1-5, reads KAGVTQTPRYLIKTRGQQVTLSCSPISGHRSVSWYQQTPGQGLQFLFEYFSETQRNKGNFPGRFSGRQFSNSRSEMNVSTLELGDSALYLCASSLEPRGEQPQHFGDGTRLSIL.

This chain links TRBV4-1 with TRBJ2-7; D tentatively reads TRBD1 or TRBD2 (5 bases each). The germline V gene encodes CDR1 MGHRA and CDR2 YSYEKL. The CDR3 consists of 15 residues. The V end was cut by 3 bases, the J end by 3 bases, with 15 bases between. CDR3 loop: CASSQGDPGLYEQYF. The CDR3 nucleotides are TGCGCCAGCAGCCAGGGGGACCCGGGTCTCTACGAGCAGTACTTC.

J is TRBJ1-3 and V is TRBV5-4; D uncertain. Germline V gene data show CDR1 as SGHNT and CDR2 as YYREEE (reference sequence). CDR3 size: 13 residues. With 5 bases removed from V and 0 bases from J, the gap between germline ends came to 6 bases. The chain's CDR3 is CASRINSGNTIYF. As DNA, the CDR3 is TGTGCCAGCAGAATAAACTCTGGAAACACCATATATTTT.

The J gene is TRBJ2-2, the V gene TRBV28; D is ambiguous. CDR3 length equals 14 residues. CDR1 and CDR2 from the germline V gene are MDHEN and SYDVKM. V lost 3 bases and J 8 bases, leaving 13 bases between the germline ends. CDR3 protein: CASSFSVRPGELFF. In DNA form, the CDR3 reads TGTGCCAGCAGTTTTTCCGTGAGGCCTGGGGAGCTGTTTTTT.

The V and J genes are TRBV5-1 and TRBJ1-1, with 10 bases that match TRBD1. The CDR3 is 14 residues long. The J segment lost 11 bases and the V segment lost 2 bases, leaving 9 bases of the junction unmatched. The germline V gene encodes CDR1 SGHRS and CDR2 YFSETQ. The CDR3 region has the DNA TGCGCCAGCAGCTTTGGGGACAGGGGAGAGGGCGCTTTCTTT. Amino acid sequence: CASSFGDRGEGAFF.

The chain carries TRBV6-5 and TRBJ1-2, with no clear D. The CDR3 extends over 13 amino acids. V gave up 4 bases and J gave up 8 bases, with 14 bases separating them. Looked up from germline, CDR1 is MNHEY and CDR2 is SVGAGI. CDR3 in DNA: TGTGCCAGCAGTTCCCAGGACCCGGGGGGCTACACCTTC. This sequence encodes CASSSQDPGGYTF.

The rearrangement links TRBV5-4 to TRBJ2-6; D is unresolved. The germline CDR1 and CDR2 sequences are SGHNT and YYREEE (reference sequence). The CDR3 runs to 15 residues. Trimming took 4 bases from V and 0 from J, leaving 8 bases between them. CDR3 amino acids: CASSTAFSGANVLTF. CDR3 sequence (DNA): TGTGCCAGCAGCACCGCCTTCTCTGGGGCCAACGTCCTGACTTTC.

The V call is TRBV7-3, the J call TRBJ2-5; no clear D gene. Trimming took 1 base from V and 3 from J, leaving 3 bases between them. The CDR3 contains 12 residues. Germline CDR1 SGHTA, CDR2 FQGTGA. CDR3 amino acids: CASSLMEETQYF. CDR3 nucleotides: TGTGCCAGCAGCTTAATGGAAGAGACCCAGTACTTC.

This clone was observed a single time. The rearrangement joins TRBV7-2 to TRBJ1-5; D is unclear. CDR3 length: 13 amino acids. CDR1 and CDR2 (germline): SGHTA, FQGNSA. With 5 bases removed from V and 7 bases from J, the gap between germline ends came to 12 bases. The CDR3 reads CASSDEQGQPQHF. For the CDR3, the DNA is TGTGCCAGCAGCGATGAACAAGGCCAGCCCCAGCATTTT.

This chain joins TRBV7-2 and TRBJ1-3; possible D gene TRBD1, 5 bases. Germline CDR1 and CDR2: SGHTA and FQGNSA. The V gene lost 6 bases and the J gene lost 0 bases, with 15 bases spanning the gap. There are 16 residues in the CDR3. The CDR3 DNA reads TGTGCCAGCAGTTTTCAGGGCCCAATCTCTGGAAACACCATATATTTT. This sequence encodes CASSFQGPISGNTIYF.

CDR3 sequence reads: CASSFTRGPQETQYF. CDR3 bases: TGTGCCAGCAGTTTCACCAGGGGGCCTCAAGAGACCCAGTACTTC. The rearrangement links TRBV6-6 to TRBJ2-5; 8 nucleotides match TRBD1. CDR3 length: 15 residues. Germline V CDR1 and CDR2: MNHNY, SVGAGI (reference sequence). The V gene end was trimmed by 4 bases and the J gene end by 2 bases; junction bases not matched to a gene: 6.

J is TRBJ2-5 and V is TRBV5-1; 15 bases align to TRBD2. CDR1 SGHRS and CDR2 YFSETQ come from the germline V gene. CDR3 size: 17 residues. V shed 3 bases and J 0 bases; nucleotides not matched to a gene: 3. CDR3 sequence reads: CASSWTSGRGNQETQYF. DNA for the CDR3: TGCGCCAGCAGCTGGACTAGCGGGAGGGGGAACCAAGAGACCCAGTACTTC.

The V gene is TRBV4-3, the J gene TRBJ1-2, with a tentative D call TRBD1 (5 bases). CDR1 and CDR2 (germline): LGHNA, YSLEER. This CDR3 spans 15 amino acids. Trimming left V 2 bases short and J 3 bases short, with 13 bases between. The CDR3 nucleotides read TGCGCCAGCAGCCAAACCACCGGGACTTACTATGGCTACACCTTC. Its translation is CASSQTTGTYYGYTF.

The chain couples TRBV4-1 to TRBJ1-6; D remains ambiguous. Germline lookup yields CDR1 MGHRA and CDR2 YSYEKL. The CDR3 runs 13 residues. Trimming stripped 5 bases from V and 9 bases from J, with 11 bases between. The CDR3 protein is CASSVTGGSPLHF. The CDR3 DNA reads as TGCGCCAGCAGCGTGACCGGCGGTTCACCCCTCCACTTT.

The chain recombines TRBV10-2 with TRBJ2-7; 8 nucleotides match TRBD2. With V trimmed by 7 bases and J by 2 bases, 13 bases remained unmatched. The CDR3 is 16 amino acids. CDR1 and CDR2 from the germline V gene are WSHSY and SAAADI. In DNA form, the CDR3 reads TGCGCCAGCACCGATTTAGCGGGACGCGGGACCTACGAGCAGTACTTC. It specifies CASTDLAGRGTYEQYF.

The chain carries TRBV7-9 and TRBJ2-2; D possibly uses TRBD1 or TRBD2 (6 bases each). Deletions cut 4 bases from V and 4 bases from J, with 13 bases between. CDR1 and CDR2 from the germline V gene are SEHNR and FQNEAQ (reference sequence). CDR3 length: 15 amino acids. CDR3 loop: CASSWGATTTGELFF. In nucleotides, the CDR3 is TGTGCCAGCAGCTGGGGGGCTACCACCACCGGGGAGCTGTTTTTT. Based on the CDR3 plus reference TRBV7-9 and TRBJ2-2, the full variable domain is DTGVSQNPRHKITKRGQNVTFRCDPISEHNRLYWYRQTLGQGPEFLTYFQNEAQLEKSRLLSDRFSAERPKGSFSTLEIQRTEQGDSAMYLCASSWGATTTGELFFGEGSRLTVL.

The CDR3 sequence: CASSFETASQETQYF. CDR3 nucleotide sequence: TGTGCCAGCAGCTTCGAGACAGCCTCCCAAGAGACCCAGTACTTC. The V and J genes are TRBV5-4 and TRBJ2-5; a possible D gene is TRBD1 (5 bases). The V end was cut by 2 bases, the J end by 1 base, with 12 bases between. CDR3 length: 15 residues. Germline CDR1 SGHNT, CDR2 YYREEE (reference sequence).

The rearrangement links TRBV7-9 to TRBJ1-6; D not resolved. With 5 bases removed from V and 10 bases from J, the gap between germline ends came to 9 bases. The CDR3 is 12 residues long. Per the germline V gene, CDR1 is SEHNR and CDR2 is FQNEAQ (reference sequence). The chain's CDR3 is CASSLPGSPLHF. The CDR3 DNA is TGTGCCAGCAGCCTACCAGGATCACCCCTCCACTTT.

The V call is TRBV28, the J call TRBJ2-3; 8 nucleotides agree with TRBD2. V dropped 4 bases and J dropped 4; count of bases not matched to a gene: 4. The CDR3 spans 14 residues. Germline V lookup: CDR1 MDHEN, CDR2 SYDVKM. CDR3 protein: CASSYGGRPDTQYF. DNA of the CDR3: TGTGCCAGCAGTTACGGCGGGAGGCCAGATACGCAGTATTTT.